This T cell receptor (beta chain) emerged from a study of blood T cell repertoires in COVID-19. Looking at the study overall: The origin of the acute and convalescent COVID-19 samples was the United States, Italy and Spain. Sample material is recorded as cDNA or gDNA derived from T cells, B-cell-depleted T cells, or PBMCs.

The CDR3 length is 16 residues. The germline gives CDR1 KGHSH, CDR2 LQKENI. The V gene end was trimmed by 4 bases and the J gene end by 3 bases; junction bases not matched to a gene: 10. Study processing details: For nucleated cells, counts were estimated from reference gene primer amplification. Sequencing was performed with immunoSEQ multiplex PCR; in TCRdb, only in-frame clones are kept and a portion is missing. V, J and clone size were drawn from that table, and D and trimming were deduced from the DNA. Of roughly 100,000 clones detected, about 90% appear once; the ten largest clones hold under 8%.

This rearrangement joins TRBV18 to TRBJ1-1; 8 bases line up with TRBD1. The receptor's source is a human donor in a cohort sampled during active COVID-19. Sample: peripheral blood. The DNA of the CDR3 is TGTGCCAGCTCACTTGTACAGGGGGGAGCGGACACTGAAGCTTTCTTT. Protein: CASSLVQGGADTEAFF.